These 7 T cell receptor beta chains were all obtained from the same sample, sequenced in a study of cytotoxic CD8 clonotypes in ibrutinib-treated CLL. TCRdb's copy holds only in-frame clones and misses some; the assay was immunoSEQ multiplex PCR. Among some 200,000 clones listed, about four fifths were seen once. The sample consisted of PBMCs, taken after 12 months of ibrutinib treatment. These receptors all come from a human donor with chronic lymphocytic leukemia.

V usage is TRBV5-5 and J usage is TRBJ1-2; D unresolved. V lost 0 bases, J lost 8 bases, and 17 bases lay in between. This CDR3 is 15 amino acids long. Germline CDR1 reads SGHKS; CDR2 reads YYEKEE (reference sequence). CDR3 nucleotides: TGTGCCAGCAGCTTGGGAGGGCCGGTGGGTAGCGGCTACACCTTC. It translates to CASSLGGPVGSGYTF.

The V and J genes are TRBV15 and TRBJ2-5; possible D gene TRBD2, 5 bases. V was pared by 10 bases and J by 1 base, with 16 bases between. The CDR3 covers 14 residues. The germline V gene has CDR1 LNHNV and CDR2 YYDKDF (reference sequence). CDR3 DNA: TGTGCCATCCAGAGGGTGGCAATCCAAGAGACCCAGTACTTC. Translated: CAIQRVAIQETQYF.

CDR3 loop: CASSYPGQNNEQFF. As DNA, the CDR3 is TGTGCCAGCAGTTACCCGGGACAGAACAATGAGCAGTTCTTC. The V and J genes are TRBV6-5 and TRBJ2-1, with 7 nucleotides matching TRBD1. The CDR3 length is 14 residues. With 2 bases clipped from V and 5 bases from J, the junction kept 3 bases outside the gene matches. The germline gives CDR1 MNHEY, CDR2 SVGAGI.

The chain employs TRBV10-3 and TRBJ2-2; D not certain. Germline CDR1 is ENHRY and CDR2 is SYGVKD. The CDR3 sequence is 15 residues long. The ends were cut back, 6 bases at V and 1 base at J, with 12 bases in the middle. The DNA for the CDR3 is TGTGCCATCAGCCACAGTACGCAGAACACCGGGGAGCTGTTTTTT. Protein product: CAISHSTQNTGELFF.

A few counts support this clone. The rearrangement joins TRBV19 to TRBJ1-5, with a weak D call TRBD1 (6 bases). CDR1 LNHDA and CDR2 SQIVND come from the germline V gene (reference sequence). The V gene lost 4 bases and the J gene lost 2 bases, with 15 bases spanning the gap. The CDR3 spans 16 residues. CDR3 sequence: CASSKGQMSGNQPQHF. CDR3 bases: TGTGCCAGTAGTAAGGGACAAATGTCTGGCAATCAGCCCCAGCATTTT.

The V and J genes are TRBV27 and TRBJ1-1; D is unresolved. Deletions cut 5 bases from V and 4 bases from J, with 11 bases between. The CDR3 length is 13 residues. Per germline, CDR1 MNHEY and CDR2 SMNVEV (reference sequence). CDR3 loop: CASSPLLSTEAFF. The CDR3 DNA sequence: TGTGCCAGCAGTCCCCTCCTGAGCACTGAAGCTTTCTTT.

The J gene is TRBJ2-5, the V gene TRBV6-5; D ambiguous. This CDR3 region has 14 residues. V lost 2 bases to trimming and J lost 5 bases, with 12 bases between them. From germline, CDR1 is MNHEY and CDR2 SVGAGI. This chain's CDR3 is CASSYGQLGETQYF. The CDR3 coding sequence is TGTGCCAGCAGTTACGGGCAGCTCGGGGAGACCCAGTACTTC.